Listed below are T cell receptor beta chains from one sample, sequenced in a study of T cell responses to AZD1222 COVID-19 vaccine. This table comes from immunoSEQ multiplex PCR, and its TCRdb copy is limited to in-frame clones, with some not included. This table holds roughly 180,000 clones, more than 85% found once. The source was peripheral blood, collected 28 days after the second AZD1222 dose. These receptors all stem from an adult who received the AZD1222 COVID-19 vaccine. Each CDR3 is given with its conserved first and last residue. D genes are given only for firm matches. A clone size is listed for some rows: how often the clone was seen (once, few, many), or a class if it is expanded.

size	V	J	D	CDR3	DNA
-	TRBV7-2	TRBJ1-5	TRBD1	CASSLDRGRNQPQHF	TGTGCCAGCAGTTTGGACAGGGGGAGGAATCAGCCCCAGCATTTT
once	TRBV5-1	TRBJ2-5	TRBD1	CASSRLQGASETQYF	TGCGCCAGCAGCCGTTTACAGGGGGCATCGGAGACCCAGTACTTC
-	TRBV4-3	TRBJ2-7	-	CASSQEGRPHEQYF	TGCGCCAGCAGCCAAGAAGGACGACCGCACGAGCAGTACTTC
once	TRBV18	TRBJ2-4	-	CASSPKGDIQYF	TGTGCCAGCTCACCCAAGGGGGACATTCAGTACTTC
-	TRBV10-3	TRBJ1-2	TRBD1	CAISDLDRAIYGYTF	TGTGCCATCAGTGATCTGGACAGGGCCATCTATGGCTACACCTTC
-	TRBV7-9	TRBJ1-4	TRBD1	CASRQGEGEKLFF	TGTGCCAGCAGACAGGGGGAAGGTGAAAAACTGTTTTTT
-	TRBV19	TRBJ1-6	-	CASRARTAFNSPLHF	TGTGCCAGTCGTGCGCGGACAGCTTTTAATTCACCCCTCCACTTT
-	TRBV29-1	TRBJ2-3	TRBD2	CSVDITAGGVTDTQYF	TGCAGCGTTGATATTACAGCGGGGGGGGTCACAGATACGCAGTATTTT
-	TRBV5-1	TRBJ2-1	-	CASSLEVTFSYNEQFF	TGCGCCAGCAGCTTGGAAGTGACTTTCTCCTACAATGAGCAGTTCTTC
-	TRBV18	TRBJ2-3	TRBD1	CASSPPLRGDTQYF	TGTGCCAGCTCACCACCGCTCAGGGGGGATACGCAGTATTTT
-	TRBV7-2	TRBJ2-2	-	CASSPRVALNTGELFF	TGTGCCAGCAGCCCCAGGGTGGCTTTAAACACCGGGGAGCTGTTTTTT
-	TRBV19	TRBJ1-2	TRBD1	CASSTLTGGRHGYTF	TGTGCCAGTAGTACCTTGACAGGGGGCAGGCATGGCTACACCTTC
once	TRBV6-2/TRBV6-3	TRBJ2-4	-	CASSPGAIQYF	TGTGCCAGCAGTCCAGGTGCCATTCAGTACTTC
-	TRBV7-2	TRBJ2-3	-	CASSLGRGITDTQYF	TGTGCCAGCAGCTTAGGTAGAGGGATAACAGATACGCAGTATTTT
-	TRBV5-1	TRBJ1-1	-	CASSLDLPLNTEAFF	TGCGCCAGCAGCTTGGATCTGCCCCTGAACACTGAAGCTTTCTTT
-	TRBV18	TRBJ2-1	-	CASLPERVYNEQFF	TGTGCCAGCTTGCCCGAGAGGGTATACAATGAGCAGTTCTTC
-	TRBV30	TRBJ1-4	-	CAWKVPNEKLFF	TGTGCCTGGAAGGTCCCTAATGAAAAACTGTTTTTT
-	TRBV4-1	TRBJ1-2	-	CASSAEDSNYGYTF	TGCGCCAGCAGTGCTGAGGACTCGAACTATGGCTACACCTTC
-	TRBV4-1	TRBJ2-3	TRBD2	CASSRDYSGSPTVSQYF	TGCGCCAGCAGCCGAGATTATAGCGGGTCCCCGACGGTGTCGCAGTATTTT
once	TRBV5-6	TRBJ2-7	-	CASSPGTLSEQYF	TGTGCCAGCAGCCCCGGGACACTCAGCGAGCAGTACTTC
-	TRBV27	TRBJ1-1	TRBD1	CASSFSPAPPGQGTFF	TGTGCCAGCAGTTTTAGCCCTGCCCCGCCGGGACAGGGAACTTTCTTT
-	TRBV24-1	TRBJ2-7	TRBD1	CATSDIETGSFSHYEQYF	TGTGCCACCAGTGATATAGAGACAGGGAGTTTTTCCCACTACGAGCAGTACTTC
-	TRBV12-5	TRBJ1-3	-	CASGLVGTMTTGNTIYF	TGTGCTAGTGGTTTGGTCGGGACCATGACAACGGGAAACACCATATATTTT
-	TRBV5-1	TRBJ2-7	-	CASSPRGEWGYEQYF	TGCGCCAGCAGCCCGAGGGGGGAGTGGGGCTACGAGCAGTACTTC
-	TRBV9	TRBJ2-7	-	CASSVGGGWGGTYEQYF	TGTGCCAGCAGCGTAGGGGGAGGTTGGGGCGGCACCTACGAGCAGTACTTC
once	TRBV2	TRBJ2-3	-	CASRAPEDTQYF	TGTGCCAGCAGGGCCCCGGAGGATACGCAGTATTTT
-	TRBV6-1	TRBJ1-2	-	CASSDLARARYGYTF	TGTGCCAGCAGTGATTTGGCCAGGGCCCGCTATGGCTACACCTTC
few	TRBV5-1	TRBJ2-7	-	CASSWGYGLTDEQYF	TGCGCCAGCAGCTGGGGATACGGATTAACCGACGAGCAGTACTTC